Listed below are T cell receptor beta chains from one sample, sequenced in a study of cytomegalovirus exposure and HLA in healthy donors. The data were produced by immunoSEQ multiplex PCR, yet TCRdb's version contains in-frame clones alone and is incomplete. Counted here are approximately 86,000 clones, 75% to 90% occurring once; the ten biggest clones make up 6.5% to 9%. The sample was PBMCs. The source is a man in his forties in good health and CMV-seropositive. Each CDR3 is given with its conserved first and last residue. The order of the fields is D gene, J gene, V gene, clone size, CDR3 DNA, CDR3 protein. The D gene is left open where the match is weak. Size is stated for part of the rows, as once, few or many counts, or as a class when the clone is expanded.

d_call: TRBD1
j_call: TRBJ1-4
v_call: TRBV6-5
clone_size: -
cdr3_nt: TGTGCCAGCAGTTACGGGCGACAGGGGTACGAAAAACTGTTTTTT
cdr3_aa: CASSYGRQGYEKLFF

d_call: TRBD2
j_call: TRBJ2-7
v_call: TRBV7-9
clone_size: -
cdr3_nt: TGTTCCAGCAGCTTAGGCGACCGAGGGAGGGCTTCGGACGAGCAGTACTTC
cdr3_aa: CSSSLGDRGRASDEQYF

d_call: -
j_call: TRBJ1-1
v_call: TRBV5-1
clone_size: -
cdr3_nt: TGCGCCAGCAGTTTGGGCCACACAGGGAACACTGAAGCTTTCTTT
cdr3_aa: CASSLGHTGNTEAFF

d_call: -
j_call: TRBJ1-2
v_call: TRBV7-8
clone_size: -
cdr3_nt: TGTGTCGGGGAGGATAGTTCCAGTGGCTACACCTTC
cdr3_aa: CVGEDSSSGYTF

d_call: -
j_call: TRBJ1-1
v_call: TRBV18
clone_size: -
cdr3_nt: TGTGCCAGCTCACCAGTGACAGGTCTAAACACTGAAGCTTTCTTT
cdr3_aa: CASSPVTGLNTEAFF

d_call: TRBD1
j_call: TRBJ1-1
v_call: TRBV5-8
clone_size: -
cdr3_nt: TGTGCCAGCAGACGAGACAGGGGGCGGGCTGAAGCTTTCTTT
cdr3_aa: CASRRDRGRAEAFF

d_call: TRBD1
j_call: TRBJ2-7
v_call: TRBV15
clone_size: -
cdr3_nt: TGTGCCACCAGCTCGGACAGGAACGAGCAGTACTTC
cdr3_aa: CATSSDRNEQYF

d_call: -
j_call: TRBJ1-5
v_call: TRBV27
clone_size: once
cdr3_nt: TGTGCCAGCAGCCACCAAGGGCGGGTCAATCAGCCCCAGCATTTT
cdr3_aa: CASSHQGRVNQPQHF

d_call: -
j_call: TRBJ1-1
v_call: TRBV6-1
clone_size: -
cdr3_nt: TGTGCCAGCTCCTTTGGGGGAGGAGTCACTGAAGCTTTCTTT
cdr3_aa: CASSFGGGVTEAFF

d_call: -
j_call: TRBJ1-2
v_call: TRBV10-3
clone_size: -
cdr3_nt: TGTGCCATCAGGCGGGATGATGGGCGAGAGTATGGCTACACCTTC
cdr3_aa: CAIRRDDGREYGYTF

d_call: TRBD1
j_call: TRBJ2-3
v_call: TRBV9
clone_size: -
cdr3_nt: TGTGCCAGCAGCGTAGCTGAGGACAGGCCCCGGACAGATACGCAGTATTTT
cdr3_aa: CASSVAEDRPRTDTQYF

d_call: TRBD2
j_call: TRBJ2-1
v_call: TRBV12-5
clone_size: -
cdr3_nt: TGTGCTAGTGGTTTGCGCGGGGGGATCAATGAGCAGTTCTTC
cdr3_aa: CASGLRGGINEQFF

d_call: TRBD2
j_call: TRBJ2-1
v_call: TRBV5-1
clone_size: -
cdr3_nt: TGCGCCAGCAGCTTGTGGGGTAGCGGGGGGGCCTCGAATGAGCAGTTCTTC
cdr3_aa: CASSLWGSGGASNEQFF

d_call: TRBD1
j_call: TRBJ1-2
v_call: TRBV5-6
clone_size: -
cdr3_nt: TGTGCCAGCAGCCTTGACAGGGTCTATGGCTACACCTTC
cdr3_aa: CASSLDRVYGYTF

d_call: -
j_call: TRBJ2-7
v_call: TRBV7-9
clone_size: -
cdr3_nt: TGTGCCAGCAGCCGAAGGGGGTACGAGCAGTACTTC
cdr3_aa: CASSRRGYEQYF

d_call: TRBD2
j_call: TRBJ2-1
v_call: TRBV27
clone_size: -
cdr3_nt: TGTGCCAGCAGTTTAGGGGGAGGACTAGCGGGAGCATTTGATGAGCAGTTCTTC
cdr3_aa: CASSLGGGLAGAFDEQFF

d_call: TRBD1
j_call: TRBJ2-7
v_call: TRBV19
clone_size: once
cdr3_nt: TGTGCCAGTGGCCGGGACAGGACTTCCTACGAGCAGTACTTC
cdr3_aa: CASGRDRTSYEQYF

d_call: -
j_call: TRBJ1-2
v_call: TRBV7-9
clone_size: -
cdr3_nt: TGTTCCAGCAGCGGCTCCAGGGGCCAGGACTATGGCTACACCTTC
cdr3_aa: CSSSGSRGQDYGYTF

d_call: TRBD2
j_call: TRBJ2-1
v_call: TRBV2
clone_size: few
cdr3_nt: TGTGCCAGCAGAAATAGCGGGGGGCGCTCCTACAATGAGCAGTTCTTC
cdr3_aa: CASRNSGGRSYNEQFF

d_call: -
j_call: TRBJ2-1
v_call: TRBV29-1
clone_size: once
cdr3_nt: TGCAGCGTTGCCCGGGGTGAGCAGTTCTTC
cdr3_aa: CSVARGEQFF

d_call: -
j_call: TRBJ1-1
v_call: TRBV6-5
clone_size: once
cdr3_nt: TGTGCCAGCAGTACGACAGCTATGAACACTGAAGCTTTCTTT
cdr3_aa: CASSTTAMNTEAFF

d_call: TRBD1
j_call: TRBJ1-4
v_call: TRBV25-1
clone_size: -
cdr3_nt: TGTGCCAGTTCGATAACCGGGACAGGGATTGAAAAACTGTTTTTT
cdr3_aa: CASSITGTGIEKLFF